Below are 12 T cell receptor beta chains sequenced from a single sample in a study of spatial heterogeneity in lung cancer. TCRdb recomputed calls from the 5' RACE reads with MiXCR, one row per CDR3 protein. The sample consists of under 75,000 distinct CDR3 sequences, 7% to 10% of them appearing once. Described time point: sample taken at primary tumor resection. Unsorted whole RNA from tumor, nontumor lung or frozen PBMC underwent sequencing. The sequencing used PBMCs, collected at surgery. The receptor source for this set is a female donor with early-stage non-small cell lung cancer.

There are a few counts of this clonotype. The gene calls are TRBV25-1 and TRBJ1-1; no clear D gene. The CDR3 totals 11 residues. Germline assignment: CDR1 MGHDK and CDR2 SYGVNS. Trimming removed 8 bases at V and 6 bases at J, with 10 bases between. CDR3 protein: CASYRGSEAFF. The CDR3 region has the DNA TGTGCCAGCTATAGAGGGTCTGAAGCTTTCTTT.

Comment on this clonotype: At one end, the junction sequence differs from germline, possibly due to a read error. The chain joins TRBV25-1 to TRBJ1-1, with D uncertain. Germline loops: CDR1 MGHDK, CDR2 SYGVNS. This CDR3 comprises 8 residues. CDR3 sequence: CASSAVLF. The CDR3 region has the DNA TGTGCCAGCAGTGCCGTCCTCTTT. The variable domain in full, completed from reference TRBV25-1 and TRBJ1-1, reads EADIYQTPRYLVIGTGKKITLECSQTMGHDKMYWYQQDPGMELHLIHYSYGVNSTEKGDLSSESTVSRIRTEHFPLTLESARPSHTSQYLCASSAVLFGQGTRLTVV.

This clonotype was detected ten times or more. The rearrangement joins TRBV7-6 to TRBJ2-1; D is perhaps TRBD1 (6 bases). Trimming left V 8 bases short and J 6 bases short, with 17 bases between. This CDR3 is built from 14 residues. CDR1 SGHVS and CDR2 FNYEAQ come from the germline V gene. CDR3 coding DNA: TGTGCCAGCTCAAGGGTACAGGGCGGCAATGAGCAGTTCTTC. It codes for CASSRVQGGNEQFF. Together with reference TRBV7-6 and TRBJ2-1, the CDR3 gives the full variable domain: GAGVSQSPRYKVTKRGQDVALRCDPISGHVSLYWYRQALGQGPEFLTYFNYEAQQDKSGLPNDRFSAERPEGSISTLTIQRTEQRDSAMYRCASSRVQGGNEQFFGPGTRLTVL.

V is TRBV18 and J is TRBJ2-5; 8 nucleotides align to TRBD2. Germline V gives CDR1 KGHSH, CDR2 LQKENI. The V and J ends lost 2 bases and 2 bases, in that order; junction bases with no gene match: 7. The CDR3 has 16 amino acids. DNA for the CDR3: TGTGCCAGCTCACCAGGGGCGAGCGGGAGACAAGAGACCCAGTACTTC. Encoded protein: CASSPGASGRQETQYF.

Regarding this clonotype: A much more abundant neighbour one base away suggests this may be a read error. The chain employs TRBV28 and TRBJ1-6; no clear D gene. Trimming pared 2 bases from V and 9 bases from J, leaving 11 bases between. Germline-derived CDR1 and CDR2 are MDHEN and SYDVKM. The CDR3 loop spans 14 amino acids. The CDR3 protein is CASSLQLGTSPLHF. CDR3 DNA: TGTGCCAGCAGTTTACAATTGGGTACTTCACCCCTCCACTTT.

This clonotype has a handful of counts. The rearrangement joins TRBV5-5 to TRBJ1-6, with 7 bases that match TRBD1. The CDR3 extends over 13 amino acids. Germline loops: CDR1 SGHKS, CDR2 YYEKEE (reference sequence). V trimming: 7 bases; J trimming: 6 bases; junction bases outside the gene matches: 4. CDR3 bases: TGTGCCAGCCAGGGGGACGGTAATTCACCCCTCCACTTT. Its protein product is CASQGDGNSPLHF.

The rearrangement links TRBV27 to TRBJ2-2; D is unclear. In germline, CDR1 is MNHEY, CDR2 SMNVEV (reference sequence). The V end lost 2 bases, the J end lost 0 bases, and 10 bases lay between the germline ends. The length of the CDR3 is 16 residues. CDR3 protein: CASSLLSVANTGELFF. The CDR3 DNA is TGTGCCAGCAGTTTACTCTCCGTTGCGAACACCGGGGAGCTGTTTTTT.

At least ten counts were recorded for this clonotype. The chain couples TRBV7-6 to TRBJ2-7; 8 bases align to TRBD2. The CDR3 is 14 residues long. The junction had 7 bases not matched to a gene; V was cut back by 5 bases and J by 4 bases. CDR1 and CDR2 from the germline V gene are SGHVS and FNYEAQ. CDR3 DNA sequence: TGTGCCAGCAGCCCACGAAGCGGGAGTTACGAGCAGTACTTC. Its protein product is CASSPRSGSYEQYF.

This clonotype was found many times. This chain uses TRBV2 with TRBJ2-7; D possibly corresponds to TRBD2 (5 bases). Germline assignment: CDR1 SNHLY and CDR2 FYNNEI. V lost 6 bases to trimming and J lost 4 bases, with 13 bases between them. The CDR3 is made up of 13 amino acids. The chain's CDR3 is CASRSGSMYEQYF. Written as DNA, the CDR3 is TGTGCCAGCAGGAGCGGCTCGATGTACGAGCAGTACTTC.

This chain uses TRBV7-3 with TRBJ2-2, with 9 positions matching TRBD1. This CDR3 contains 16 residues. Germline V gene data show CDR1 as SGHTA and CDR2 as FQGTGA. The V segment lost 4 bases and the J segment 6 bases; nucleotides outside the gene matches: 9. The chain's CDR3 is CASSSSGTGLSGELFF. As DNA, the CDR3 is TGTGCCAGCAGCTCCTCCGGGACAGGGCTATCCGGGGAGCTGTTTTTT.

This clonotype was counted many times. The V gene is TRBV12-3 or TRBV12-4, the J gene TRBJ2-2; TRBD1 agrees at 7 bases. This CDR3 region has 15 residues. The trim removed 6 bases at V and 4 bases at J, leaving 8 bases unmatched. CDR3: CASSKGARSTGELFF. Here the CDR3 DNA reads TGTGCCAGCAGCAAGGGGGCGCGAAGCACCGGGGAGCTGTTTTTT.

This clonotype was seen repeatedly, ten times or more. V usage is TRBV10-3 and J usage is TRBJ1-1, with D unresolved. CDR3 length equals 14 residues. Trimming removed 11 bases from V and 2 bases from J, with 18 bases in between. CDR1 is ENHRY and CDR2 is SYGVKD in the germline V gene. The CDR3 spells CASKQAQINTEAFF. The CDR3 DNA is TGTGCCTCAAAGCAGGCACAGATTAACACTGAAGCTTTCTTT.